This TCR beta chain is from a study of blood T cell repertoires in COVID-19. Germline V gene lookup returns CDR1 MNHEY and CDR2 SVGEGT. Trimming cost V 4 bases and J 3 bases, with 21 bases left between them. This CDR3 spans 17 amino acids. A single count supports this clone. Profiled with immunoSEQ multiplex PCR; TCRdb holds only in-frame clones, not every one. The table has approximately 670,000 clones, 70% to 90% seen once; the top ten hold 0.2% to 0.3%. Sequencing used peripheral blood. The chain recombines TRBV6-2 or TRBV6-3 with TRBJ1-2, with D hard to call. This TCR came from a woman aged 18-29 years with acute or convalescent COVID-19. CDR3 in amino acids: CASSSWNIGVPYYGYTF. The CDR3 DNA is TGTGCCAGCAGTTCGTGGAATATCGGGGTCCCCTACTATGGCTACACCTTC.